This is a list of T cell receptor beta chains from one sample in a study of T cell changes during pregnancy in multiple sclerosis. The repertoire was sequenced with immunoSEQ multiplex PCR; TCRdb's copy has only in-frame clones and lacks some. The sample shows tens of thousands of clones, approximately 92% of them seen only once. Sequencing was performed on peripheral blood. The receptors shown here come from a female donor with multiple sclerosis, enrolled in a pregnancy study. Each CDR3 is given with its conserved first and last residue. A D gene is named only where the DNA matches it firmly. Expanded clones are given a class, and other clones once, few, many or no size at all.

NA TRBJ1-5 NA TRBV2 TGTGCCAGCTCGGACAGAGACCTCAATCAGCCCCAGCATTTT CASSDRDLNQPQHF
NA TRBJ2-7 TRBD2 TRBV7-9 TGTGCCAGCAGCGAAGGACTAGCGGGACACGAGCAGTACTTC CASSEGLAGHEQYF
NA TRBJ1-1 NA TRBV12-5 TGTGCTAGTGGTCCCGTCACTGCGGCTTTCTTT CASGPVTAAFF
NA TRBJ1-3 NA TRBV5-8 TGTGCCAGCAGCTTGCAGGCACCGATTCTCTCTGGAAACACCATATATTTT CASSLQAPILSGNTIYF
NA TRBJ2-7 NA TRBV5-1 TGCGCCAGCAGCCTCAATCGACAGGTCTACGAGCAGTACTTC CASSLNRQVYEQYF
NA TRBJ1-5 NA TRBV7-9 TGTGCCAGCAGCCCACAGGGCGGATTGGATCAGCCCCAGCATTTT CASSPQGGLDQPQHF
NA TRBJ2-3 TRBD1 TRBV11-2 TGTGCCAGCAGCGTTAGCCGGGACAGCTTCAATATGGATACGCAGTATTTT CASSVSRDSFNMDTQYF
NA TRBJ2-1 TRBD2 TRBV6-4 TGTGCCAGCAGTCCCTTAGCGGGAGGAATAAATGAGCAGTTCTTC CASSPLAGGINEQFF
NA TRBJ1-5 NA TRBV19 TGTGCCAGTAGTATACCTTGGGAGGGGCATTTTCAGCCCCAGCATTTT CASSIPWEGHFQPQHF
NA TRBJ1-2 NA TRBV18 TGTGCCAGCTCACCAACCGGCGGCAACTCTCCACTCAACTATGGCTACACCTTC CASSPTGGNSPLNYGYTF
few TRBJ1-2 NA TRBV7-2 TGTGCCAGCAGCTTAGATCCCTCCGGGGCTTATGGCTACACCTTC CASSLDPSGAYGYTF
NA TRBJ2-1 NA TRBV7-2 TGTGCCAGCAGCTTATTGTCTGGAGACCGTTCCTACAATGAGCAGTTCTTC CASSLLSGDRSYNEQFF
NA TRBJ2-2 TRBD1 TRBV5-1 TGCGCCAGCAGCTCCGGACAGGGGAACACCGGGGAGCTGTTTTTT CASSSGQGNTGELFF
NA TRBJ2-7 TRBD1 TRBV9 TGTGCCAGCAGCGCCGGGGGACAGGGCCAGCAGTACTTC CASSAGGQGQQYF
once TRBJ2-6 NA TRBV4-1 TGCGCCAGCAGCCAAGTATGGTACTCTGGGGCCAACGTCCTGACTTTC CASSQVWYSGANVLTF
NA TRBJ1-4 NA TRBV28 TGTGCCAGCAGTTTATCAGGGTTCGAAGAAAAACTGTTTTTT CASSLSGFEEKLFF
NA TRBJ1-2 NA TRBV5-1 TGCGCCAGCTCTCTCCGGTCGCCAGACTATGGCTACACCTTC CASSLRSPDYGYTF
NA TRBJ2-2 TRBD2 TRBV7-9 TGTGCCAGTTACCCGGGACTAGCGGGAGGGAAGACCGGGGAGCTGTTTTTT CASYPGLAGGKTGELFF
NA TRBJ1-2 NA TRBV5-1 TGCGCCAGCAGCCTCGGGGAAGTACTCTATGGCTACACCTTC CASSLGEVLYGYTF
NA TRBJ2-1 NA TRBV27 TGTGCCAGCAGTTTCCGAACTTACAATGAGCAGTTCTTC CASSFRTYNEQFF
NA TRBJ2-7 TRBD2 TRBV11-3 TGTGCCAGCAGCTCCGGGACTAGCGGCAGGAGCTCCTACGAGCAGTACTTC CASSSGTSGRSSYEQYF
NA TRBJ2-2 TRBD2 TRBV9 TGTGCCAGCAGCGTAGGTGGGTTAGCGGGAGGGCCAAGCACCGGGGAGCTGTTTTTT CASSVGGLAGGPSTGELFF
once TRBJ2-1 NA TRBV7-9 TGTGCCAGCAGCTCACCCTCCTATGAGCAGTTCTTC CASSSPSYEQFF
NA TRBJ1-5 NA TRBV5-4 TGTGCCAGCAGCTTGGACAGGGCCCCCAATCAGCCCCAGCATTTT CASSLDRAPNQPQHF
NA TRBJ2-3 TRBD2 TRBV7-7 TGTGCTAGCAGCTTGGGTAGCGGGAGTTTTACAGATACGCAGTATTTT CASSLGSGSFTDTQYF
NA TRBJ2-3 TRBD1 TRBV10-3 TGTGCCATCAGCCGGGACAGCCAGACAGATACGCAGTATTTT CAISRDSQTDTQYF
NA TRBJ1-5 NA TRBV6-1 TGTGCCAGCAGTGAAGCGTATCAGCCCCAGCATTTT CASSEAYQPQHF
NA TRBJ2-3 NA TRBV4-3 TGCGCCAGCAGCCTTGGGGGCAGCCCGGCCGCAGATACGCAGTATTTT CASSLGGSPAADTQYF
NA TRBJ2-7 TRBD1 TRBV7-9 TGTGCCAGCAGCCCGACAGGGGTCCTTCCCGAGCAGTACTTC CASSPTGVLPEQYF
NA TRBJ2-5 NA TRBV27 TGTGCCAGCAGTTTAATTCCGGCTGCGAACCAAGAGACCCAGTACTTC CASSLIPAANQETQYF
NA TRBJ1-2 TRBD1 TRBV5-1 TGCGCCAGCAGGACAGGGGGCGACGGTGGCTACACCTTC CASRTGGDGGYTF
NA TRBJ1-2 NA TRBV27 TGTGCCAGCAGTCCCGAACGCCGGGCGGCGGGCTACACCTTC CASSPERRAAGYTF
NA TRBJ1-2 NA TRBV27 TGTGCCAGCAAACGGACAGTAGGGGATGGCTACACCTTC CASKRTVGDGYTF
NA TRBJ1-1 TRBD1 TRBV5-1 TGCGCCAGCAGCTTGGACAGGGGGAACACTGAAGCTTTCTTT CASSLDRGNTEAFF
NA TRBJ2-6 TRBD1 TRBV4-1 TGCGCCAGCAGCCCCGGGACAGGGGGCGCCGGGGCCAACGTCCTGACTTTC CASSPGTGGAGANVLTF
NA TRBJ1-1 NA TRBV29-1 TGCAGCATACACACGAGACTGGAGAACACTGAAGCTTTCTTT CSIHTRLENTEAFF
NA TRBJ2-6 TRBD1 TRBV6-6 TGTGCCAGCAGTGGAACAGGGGGAGCTGGGGCCAACGTCCTGACTTTC CASSGTGGAGANVLTF
NA TRBJ1-1 NA TRBV7-9 TGTGCCAGCAGCCGGGGGGCTGGCGCTGAAGCTTTCTTT CASSRGAGAEAFF
NA TRBJ2-3 NA TRBV27 TGTGCCAGCAGTTTAAGGCCAGGGCGCACAGATACGCAGTATTTT CASSLRPGRTDTQYF
NA TRBJ1-2 NA TRBV7-2 TGTGCCAGCAGCTTAGATCTTATTCTAAAATATGGCTACACCTTC CASSLDLILKYGYTF
NA TRBJ2-3 NA TRBV10-3 TGTGCCATCCGAACTAGCACAGATACGCAGTATTTT CAIRTSTDTQYF
once TRBJ2-7 NA TRBV19 TGTGCCAGTAGTTTGCGAGCGGGCTCCTACGAGCAGTACTTC CASSLRAGSYEQYF
NA TRBJ2-1 TRBD2 TRBV7-7 TGTGCCAGCAGCCTGGGGACTAGCGGGGGCCACAATGAGCAGTTCTTC CASSLGTSGGHNEQFF
NA TRBJ1-1 NA TRBV5-1 TGCGCCAGCAGCTTCCTCAACACTGAAGCTTTCTTT CASSFLNTEAFF
NA TRBJ2-3 TRBD2 TRBV2 TGTGCCAGCAGCAGGGACTATCGTTCTAGCACAGATACGCAGTATTTT CASSRDYRSSTDTQYF
once TRBJ2-5 TRBD1 TRBV19 TGTGCCAGTAGTGCCCGGACAGGGGGGGTTGGGGAGACCCAGTACTTC CASSARTGGVGETQYF
NA TRBJ2-7 NA TRBV6-5 TGTGCCAGCAGTTACTCGTCGCAGGGGCCCTCCTACGAGCAGTACTTC CASSYSSQGPSYEQYF
NA TRBJ1-5 NA TRBV6-1 TGTGCCAGCAGGGGTAGCATTAGCAATCAGCCCCAGCATTTT CASRGSISNQPQHF
NA TRBJ2-3 NA TRBV7-8 TGTGCCAGCAGCGGTGGGGCTAGTCTTAAAGCAGATACGCAGTATTTT CASSGGASLKADTQYF
NA TRBJ2-7 NA TRBV5-4 TGTGCCAGCAGCTTGGGGAGGGAGCAGTACTTC CASSLGREQYF
NA TRBJ2-7 TRBD2 TRBV7-9 TGTGCCAGCAGAAGCGGGACTTCCTACGAGCAGTACTTC CASRSGTSYEQYF
once TRBJ1-4 NA TRBV9 TGTGCCAGCAGCGGATCTCTAAATGAAAAACTGTTTTTT CASSGSLNEKLFF
NA TRBJ2-3 TRBD1 TRBV5-1 TGCGCCAGCAGCTTGGCTCCGGGACAGGGGGCGACAGATACGCAGTATTTT CASSLAPGQGATDTQYF
once TRBJ2-7 NA TRBV7-2 TGTGCCAGCAGCCCGAAGACAGGAGCGACCTACGAGCAGTACTTC CASSPKTGATYEQYF